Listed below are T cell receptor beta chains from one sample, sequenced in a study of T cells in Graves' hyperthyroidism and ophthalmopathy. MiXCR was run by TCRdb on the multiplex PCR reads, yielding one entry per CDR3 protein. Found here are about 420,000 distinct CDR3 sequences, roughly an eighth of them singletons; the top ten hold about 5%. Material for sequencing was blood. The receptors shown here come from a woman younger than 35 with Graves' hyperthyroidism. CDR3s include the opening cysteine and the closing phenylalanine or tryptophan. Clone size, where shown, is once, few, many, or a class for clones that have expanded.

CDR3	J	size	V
CASSLDLGDEQFF	TRBJ2-1	many	TRBV7-3
CSARDWTSGMNTGELFF	TRBJ2-2	few	TRBV20-1
CASSLKGPKAGELFF	TRBJ2-2	few	TRBV18
CASSRSPSGNSYEQYF	TRBJ2-7	.	TRBV4-3
CASSQLDRSPGELFF	TRBJ2-2	.	TRBV4-1
CASSRSGPQETQYF	TRBJ2-5	.	TRBV12-3/TRBV12-4
CASSRQNVGTSGQSSYNEQFF	TRBJ2-1	many	TRBV7-9
CASSLGVAGGLPDTQYF	TRBJ2-3	once	TRBV11-2
CASSNSPVGNTEAFF	TRBJ1-1	.	TRBV19
CASSTQGVGSYEQYF	TRBJ2-7	few	TRBV28
CASSATGQGSEAFF	TRBJ1-1	many	TRBV2
CASRGLNTGELFF	TRBJ2-2	many	TRBV12-3/TRBV12-4
CATSDPTKGYTF	TRBJ1-2	.	TRBV24-1
CASINYGGGDTQYF	TRBJ2-3	many	TRBV28
CASSLASSGNNEQFF	TRBJ2-1	many	TRBV7-9